This TCR beta chain comes out of a study of vaccination and CD4 T cells after COVID-19 (dated by TCRdb to 2021 to 2024). Notes on the research overall: Every convalescent patient had a positive nasal swab PCR test for SARS-CoV-2, with mild disease in 9 or 10 patients and severe disease in one. The convalescent cohort comprised six males and four females, including two Hispanic individuals, seven Caucasians, two Asians and one multiracial person. Participants received two doses of either the Pfizer-BioNTech BNT162b2 vaccine (n=8) or the Moderna mRNA-1273 vaccine (n=2). Post-COVID blood samples were collected from convalescent patients a median of about 92 days after diagnosis, with a range of about 30 to 161 days. Post-vaccine blood samples were collected a median of around 70 days after the second vaccine dose, ranging from about 12 to 241 days. Culture stimuli were overlapping spike peptide pools from SARS-CoV-2 and from the common cold coronaviruses HCoV-NL63, HCoV-OC43 and HCoV-229E. As controls, cultures received a CEFX viral epitope pool (the positive control), an HIV-1 Nef peptide pool (the negative control), or no peptide at all. The spike-specific CD4+ TCR repertoire was compared before and after mRNA vaccination in approximately 9 COVID-19 convalescent patients and a handful of infection-naive healthy vaccine recipients.

As concerns this clonotype: The antigen it recognizes is unknown. Base quality data are lacking; no much larger clone is found one base away.

In light of the paper, this sample's treatment or condition label describes: roughly nine-day PBMC culture with coronavirus spike peptide pools or control peptides (ViraFEST assay). The study used the ViraFEST assay, which expanded antigen-specific T cells with peptide pools and then identified expanded clonotypes by TCR sequencing. The convalescent patients' positive SARS-CoV-2 PCR tests fell between March and December 2020, which was before the Alpha, Beta and Delta variants emerged in the United States. Each well held around 2 million PBMCs cultured in IMDM containing approximately 5% human AB serum and roughly 9.7 IU/ml IL-2, with around 9.7 ug/ml peptide pools added. Half of the culture medium was replaced with fresh IL-2-containing medium on days 3 and 7. After about nine days of culture, CD4+ T cells were isolated by negative selection with the EasySep CD4+ T cell isolation kit. PBMCs were separated from whole blood using Ficoll-Paque Plus gradient centrifugation and then either used fresh or cryopreserved at -140C. Culture conditions were generally each tested in triplicate wells.

Including cysteine and phenylalanine, the CDR3 has 13 amino acids. Only the CDR3 DNA is retained, 39 bases long and in frame from the first base. CDR1 MNHNS and CDR2 SASEGT were looked up in the germline V gene. V gives up 7 bases and J gives up 4 bases, and the segment between their germline ends measures 13 bases. What the work shows at the level of the full study, not this receptor alone: The number of convalescent patients in the study was relatively small, and the study did not examine early timepoints following natural infection. Of the vaccine-specific clones found in convalescent patients, nearly all (304 of 307) were mono-reactive for SARS-CoV-2 spike instead of being cross-reactive with common cold coronaviruses. Among convalescent patients, a median about 86% of the SARS-CoV-2-reactive clones seen after vaccination appeared only after vaccination, which suggests priming specific to the vaccine. The median number of SARS-CoV-2-reactive clonotypes rose from around 22 after infection to some 37 after vaccination, but the change was not significant.

Libraries were made using PCR. TCR sequencing of DNA from cultured CD4+ T cells used the Oncomine TCR Beta short-read assay at the Johns Hopkins FTIC core. The QIAamp micro DNA kit was used to extract genomic DNA from the cultured CD4+ T cells. The Oncomine TCR Beta libraries from cultured CD4+ T cells were pooled using unique dual indexes and then sequenced on an Illumina iSeq 100. On the authors' methods: Non-productive sequences were removed, and CDR3s that did not start with C, did not end with F or W, or were shorter than 7 amino acids were discarded. Antigen-specific clonotypes were identified with the MANAFEST web application by comparing peptide-stimulated wells with reference and other culture wells. Positive clones required FDR below 0.05, an odds ratio above 5, and productive frequency above 0.1% in at least two of three replicate wells. A clonotype was classed as cross-reactive if the clonotype showed significant expansion both in SARS-CoV-2 spike wells and in at least one common cold coronavirus spike condition. CDR3 homology was assessed with Levenshtein distances (stringdist) and unrooted phylogenetic trees (ape) in R version 3.6.1. Using fastp at Q25 and MiXCR, TCRdb reprocessed the public reads and kept productive beta chains. Each CDR3 protein gets just one entry, which takes the most common genes and DNA from the rows behind it. The V and J calls and clone size come from TCRdb's table, not from the authors' own analysis. This sample lists over 15,000 distinct CDR3 sequences; approximately 50% were detected once. Jointly, the top ten make up about 17% of the sample.

The chain is encoded by TRBV6-1 joined to TRBJ2-5, and TRBD1 may be the D gene, going by 6 matching bases. This TCR derives from a human donor who had recovered from COVID-19. The sequencing sample was made of CD4+ T cells from blood, cultured in vitro. The CDR3 has the sequence CASTPPGAETQYF. The DNA is as follows: TGTGCCAGCACCCCCCCAGGGGCAGAGACCCAGTACTTC.